These T cell receptor beta chains were read from a single sample in a study of OX40 agonist ivuxolimab in advanced cancers. Sequenced by immunoSEQ multiplex PCR; TCRdb stores in-frame clones only, minus some. This sample has 65,000 to 85,000 clones, with about nine tenths found just once. This specimen consisted of CD4+ or CD8+ T cells sorted from blood, obtained in a trial of the OX40 agonist ivuxolimab. These receptors all come from an adult with an advanced solid tumor such as melanoma, head and neck, liver or kidney cancer. CDR3s include the opening cysteine and the closing phenylalanine or tryptophan. Fields, in order: V gene, clone size, J gene, D gene, CDR3 protein, CDR3 DNA. D genes are given only for firm matches. Clone size is given for some rows only: seen once, a few or many times, or a class if the clone is expanded.

V gene: TRBV7-9; clone size: .; J gene: TRBJ2-2; D gene: TRBD2; CDR3 protein: CASSPGTSGRGGTLELFF; CDR3 DNA: TGTGCCAGCAGCCCAGGGACTAGCGGGAGAGGGGGCACGTTGGAGCTGTTTTTT
V gene: TRBV30; clone size: .; J gene: TRBJ2-5; D gene: .; CDR3 protein: CAWSSEETQYF; CDR3 DNA: TGTGCCTGGAGTAGCGAAGAGACCCAGTACTTC
V gene: TRBV19; clone size: .; J gene: TRBJ1-1; D gene: .; CDR3 protein: CASRNIGRGNTEAFF; CDR3 DNA: TGTGCCAGTAGAAATATCGGCCGGGGGAACACTGAAGCTTTCTTT
V gene: TRBV9; clone size: .; J gene: TRBJ2-1; D gene: .; CDR3 protein: CASSDRPETRYEQFF; CDR3 DNA: TGTGCCAGCAGCGACCGACCCGAAACTAGGTATGAGCAGTTCTTC
V gene: TRBV25-1; clone size: .; J gene: TRBJ1-1; D gene: .; CDR3 protein: CASREESGTLNTEAFF; CDR3 DNA: TGTGCCAGCAGGGAGGAGTCGGGGACTCTGAACACTGAAGCTTTCTTT
V gene: TRBV2; clone size: .; J gene: TRBJ2-5; D gene: .; CDR3 protein: CASNLGGVETQYF; CDR3 DNA: TGTGCCAGCAACCTCGGAGGGGTGGAGACCCAGTACTTC
V gene: TRBV21-1; clone size: once; J gene: TRBJ2-7; D gene: .; CDR3 protein: CASRMTLRTSALNEQYF; CDR3 DNA: TGTGCCAGCAGAATGACTCTGAGGACTAGCGCTCTCAACGAGCAGTACTTC
V gene: TRBV27; clone size: .; J gene: TRBJ1-1; D gene: TRBD1; CDR3 protein: CASSLRGQFDEAFF; CDR3 DNA: TGTGCCAGCAGTTTAAGGGGACAGTTTGATGAAGCTTTCTTT
V gene: TRBV5-1; clone size: .; J gene: TRBJ1-1; D gene: .; CDR3 protein: CASSSMNPMNTEAFF; CDR3 DNA: TGCGCCAGCAGCTCCATGAACCCAATGAACACTGAAGCTTTCTTT
V gene: TRBV30; clone size: once; J gene: TRBJ1-2; D gene: .; CDR3 protein: CAWNSGVGYTF; CDR3 DNA: TGTGCCTGGAATTCGGGGGTCGGCTACACCTTC
V gene: TRBV29-1; clone size: once; J gene: TRBJ2-1; D gene: .; CDR3 protein: CSVESNPRVNEQFF; CDR3 DNA: TGCAGCGTTGAATCCAATCCTCGGGTAAATGAGCAGTTCTTC
V gene: TRBV5-1; clone size: .; J gene: TRBJ2-1; D gene: TRBD2; CDR3 protein: CASSKGLAGYNEQFF; CDR3 DNA: TGCGCCAGCAGCAAAGGACTAGCGGGCTACAATGAGCAGTTCTTC
V gene: TRBV19; clone size: .; J gene: TRBJ2-7; D gene: TRBD2; CDR3 protein: CASSRAGRSYEQYF; CDR3 DNA: TGTGCCAGTAGCCGAGCGGGGCGCTCCTACGAGCAGTACTTC
V gene: TRBV6-4; clone size: .; J gene: TRBJ2-7; D gene: TRBD1; CDR3 protein: CTSSTGGQGEQYF; CDR3 DNA: TGTACCAGCAGTACAGGGGGGCAGGGGGAGCAGTACTTC
V gene: TRBV9; clone size: .; J gene: TRBJ1-3; D gene: .; CDR3 protein: CASSVALGPGNTIYF; CDR3 DNA: TGTGCCAGCAGCGTAGCTCTGGGGCCCGGAAACACCATATATTTT
V gene: TRBV15; clone size: .; J gene: TRBJ1-2; D gene: TRBD1; CDR3 protein: CATSRDVDRVTF; CDR3 DNA: TGTGCCACCAGCAGAGATGTGGACAGGGTTACCTTC
V gene: TRBV6-5; clone size: .; J gene: TRBJ1-2; D gene: .; CDR3 protein: CASSPPGREGYTF; CDR3 DNA: TGTGCCAGCAGCCCCCCGGGGCGGGAAGGCTACACCTTC
V gene: TRBV27; clone size: .; J gene: TRBJ1-4; D gene: .; CDR3 protein: CASSKRPGEKLFF; CDR3 DNA: TGTGCCAGCAGTAAACGTCCAGGGGAAAAACTGTTTTTT
V gene: TRBV15; clone size: .; J gene: TRBJ2-3; D gene: .; CDR3 protein: CATSRDGPGGTDTQYF; CDR3 DNA: TGTGCCACCAGCAGAGATGGCCCCGGGGGAACAGATACGCAGTATTTT
V gene: TRBV5-8; clone size: .; J gene: TRBJ2-1; D gene: TRBD1; CDR3 protein: CASSPKTGGFYNEQFF; CDR3 DNA: TGTGCCAGCAGCCCAAAGACAGGGGGCTTCTACAATGAGCAGTTCTTC
V gene: TRBV4-1; clone size: .; J gene: TRBJ2-2; D gene: .; CDR3 protein: CASSSLLSGTVNTGELFF; CDR3 DNA: TGCGCCAGCAGTTCCCTTCTTTCTGGGACGGTGAACACCGGGGAGCTGTTTTTT
V gene: TRBV2; clone size: few; J gene: TRBJ2-5; D gene: TRBD2; CDR3 protein: CASKPLAGPQETQYF; CDR3 DNA: TGTGCCAGCAAGCCGCTAGCGGGACCCCAAGAGACCCAGTACTTC
V gene: TRBV15; clone size: .; J gene: TRBJ2-5; D gene: .; CDR3 protein: CATTSPGVAETQYF; CDR3 DNA: TGTGCCACCACCAGTCCCGGAGTTGCAGAGACCCAGTACTTC
V gene: TRBV5-8; clone size: .; J gene: TRBJ1-1; D gene: TRBD1; CDR3 protein: CASSLVRGRNTEAFF; CDR3 DNA: TGTGCCAGCAGCTTGGTGAGGGGGCGGAACACTGAAGCTTTCTTT
V gene: TRBV7-9; clone size: .; J gene: TRBJ2-3; D gene: TRBD2; CDR3 protein: CASSLGPSGMADTQYF; CDR3 DNA: TGTGCCAGCAGCTTAGGCCCTAGCGGGATGGCGGATACGCAGTATTTT
V gene: TRBV10-3; clone size: .; J gene: TRBJ2-7; D gene: .; CDR3 protein: CAISESLVGDTPYEQYF; CDR3 DNA: TGTGCCATCAGTGAATCGTTGGTGGGGGATACCCCCTACGAGCAGTACTTC
V gene: TRBV5-4; clone size: .; J gene: TRBJ1-6; D gene: TRBD1; CDR3 protein: CASSLLRDSRASYNSPLHF; CDR3 DNA: TGTGCCAGCAGCTTGCTTCGGGACAGTAGGGCTTCCTATAATTCACCCCTCCACTTT
V gene: TRBV5-1; clone size: .; J gene: TRBJ2-2; D gene: .; CDR3 protein: CASSLLTGELFF; CDR3 DNA: TGCGCCAGCAGCTTGCTCACCGGGGAGCTGTTTTTT
V gene: TRBV5-4; clone size: .; J gene: TRBJ2-4; D gene: TRBD1; CDR3 protein: CASSLGTDQAKNIQYF; CDR3 DNA: TGTGCCAGCAGCTTAGGGACAGATCAAGCCAAAAACATTCAGTACTTC
V gene: TRBV14; clone size: .; J gene: TRBJ2-1; D gene: TRBD2; CDR3 protein: CASSKLAGRQFEQFF; CDR3 DNA: TGTGCCAGCAGCAAATTAGCGGGAAGGCAGTTTGAGCAGTTCTTC
V gene: TRBV5-1; clone size: .; J gene: TRBJ1-1; D gene: .; CDR3 protein: CASTWGQGNTEAFF; CDR3 DNA: TGCGCCAGCACCTGGGGGCAGGGAAACACTGAAGCTTTCTTT